The present TCR beta chain was sequenced within a study of shared clonotypes between healthy human individuals. At the deep level, the assay was run. Some clones are missing from TCRdb's copy, which holds only in-frame ones; the method was immunoSEQ multiplex PCR. The sample lists some 1.5 million clones, nearly 99% occurring once. This CDR3 spans 18 amino acids. With 1 base clipped from V and 4 bases from J, the junction kept 12 bases outside the gene matches. Germline loops: CDR1 LGHNA, CDR2 YSLEER. Recent acute infections and vaccinations were absent in the healthy HIV-negative adult donors. The source is a man between 25 and 39 years old in good health. The chain carries TRBV4-3 and TRBJ2-3, with TRBD2 matching over 9 bases. Sequencing was performed on naive CD4+ T cells sorted from blood. The subset was: CD45RA+ positively selected. The CDR3 nucleotides are TGCGCCAGCAGCCAAGTAATTGGCGGGAGGGCCGGGGCAGATACGCAGTATTTT. It is translated as CASSQVIGGRAGADTQYF.